This T cell receptor beta chain originates from a study of PD-L1 blockade in urothelial cancer. Study overall: Median T cell yield from blood was roughly 140,000.

For each patient, 1 to 8 samples were obtained, pretreatment and on-treatment. Data came from immunoSEQ multiplex PCR; TCRdb stores just in-frame clones and leaves some out. The repertoire holds tens of thousands of clones, with around 84% as singletons. V was trimmed by 4 bases and J by 4 bases, leaving 7 bases between them. The CDR3 length is 11 residues. The germline CDR1 and CDR2 sequences are SQVTM and ANQGSEA. The clonotype was recovered from a man aged 50 or older with urothelial cancer. Here the sequenced sample was PBMCs, taken around atezolizumab (anti-PD-L1) treatment. The chain recombines TRBV29-1 with TRBJ1-1; D not certain. The CDR3 DNA is TGCAGCGTTGGGTTCGGCACTGAAGCTTTCTTT. Protein sequence: CSVGFGTEAFF. Variable domain in full (rest from reference TRBV29-1 and TRBJ1-1): SAVISQKPSRDICQRGTSLTIQCQVDSQVTMMFWYRQQPGQSLTLIATANQGSEATYESGFVIDKFPISRPNLTFSTLTVSNMSPEDSSIYLCSVGFGTEAFFGQGTRLTVV.